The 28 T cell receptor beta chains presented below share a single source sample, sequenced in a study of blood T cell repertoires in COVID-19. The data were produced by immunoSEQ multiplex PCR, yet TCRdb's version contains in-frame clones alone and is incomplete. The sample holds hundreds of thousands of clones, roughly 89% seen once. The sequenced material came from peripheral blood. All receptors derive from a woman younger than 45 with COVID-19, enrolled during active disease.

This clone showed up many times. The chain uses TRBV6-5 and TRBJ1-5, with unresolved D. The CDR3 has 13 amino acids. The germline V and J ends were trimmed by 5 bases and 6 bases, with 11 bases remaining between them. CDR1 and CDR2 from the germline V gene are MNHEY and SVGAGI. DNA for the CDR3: TGTGCCAGCAGTCAACAATATGGTCAGCCCCAGCATTTT. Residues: CASSQQYGQPQHF.

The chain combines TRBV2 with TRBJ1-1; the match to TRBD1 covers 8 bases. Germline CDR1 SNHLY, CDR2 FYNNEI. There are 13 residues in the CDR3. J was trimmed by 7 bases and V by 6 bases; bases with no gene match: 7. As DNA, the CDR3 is TGTGCCAGCAGGGCACCGGGACAGGATGAAGCTTTCTTT. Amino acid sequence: CASRAPGQDEAFF.

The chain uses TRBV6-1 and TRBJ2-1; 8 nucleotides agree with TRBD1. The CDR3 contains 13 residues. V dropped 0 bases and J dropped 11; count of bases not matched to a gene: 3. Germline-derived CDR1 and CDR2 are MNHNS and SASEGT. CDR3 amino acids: CASSEAWDRKQFF. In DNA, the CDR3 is TGTGCCAGCAGTGAAGCCTGGGACAGGAAGCAGTTCTTC.

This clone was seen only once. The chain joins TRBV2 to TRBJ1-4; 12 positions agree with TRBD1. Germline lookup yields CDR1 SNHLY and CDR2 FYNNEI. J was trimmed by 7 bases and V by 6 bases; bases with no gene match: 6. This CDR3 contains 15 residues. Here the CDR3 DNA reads TGTGCCAGCAGCACCGGGACAGGGGGCTTTGAAAAACTGTTTTTT. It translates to CASSTGTGGFEKLFF.

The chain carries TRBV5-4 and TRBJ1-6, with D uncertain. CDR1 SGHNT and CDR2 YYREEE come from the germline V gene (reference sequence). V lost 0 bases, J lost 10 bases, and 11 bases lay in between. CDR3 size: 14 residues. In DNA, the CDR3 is TGTGCCAGCAGCTTGGCGGGATCCTACTCACCCCTCCACTTT. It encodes CASSLAGSYSPLHF.

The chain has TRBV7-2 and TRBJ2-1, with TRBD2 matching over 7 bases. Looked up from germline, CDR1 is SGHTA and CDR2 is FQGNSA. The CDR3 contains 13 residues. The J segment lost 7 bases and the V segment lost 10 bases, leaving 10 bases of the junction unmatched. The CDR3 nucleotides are TGTGCCACAAACTCACTAGCGAAAAATGAGCAGTTCTTC. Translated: CATNSLAKNEQFF.

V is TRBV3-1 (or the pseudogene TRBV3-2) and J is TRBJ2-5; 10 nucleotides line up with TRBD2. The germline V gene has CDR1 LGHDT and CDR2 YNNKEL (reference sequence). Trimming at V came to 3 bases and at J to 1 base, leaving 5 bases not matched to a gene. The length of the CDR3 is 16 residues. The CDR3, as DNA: TGTGCCAGCAGCCACCATCAGCGGGGGGGCCAAGAGACCCAGTACTTC. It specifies CASSHHQRGGQETQYF.

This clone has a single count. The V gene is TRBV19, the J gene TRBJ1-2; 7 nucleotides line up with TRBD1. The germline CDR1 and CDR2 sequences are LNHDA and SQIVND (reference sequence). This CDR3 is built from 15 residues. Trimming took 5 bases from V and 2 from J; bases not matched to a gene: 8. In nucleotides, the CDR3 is TGTGCCAGTAGTTGGCAAGAGGGGGCGAACTATGGCTACACCTTC. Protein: CASSWQEGANYGYTF.

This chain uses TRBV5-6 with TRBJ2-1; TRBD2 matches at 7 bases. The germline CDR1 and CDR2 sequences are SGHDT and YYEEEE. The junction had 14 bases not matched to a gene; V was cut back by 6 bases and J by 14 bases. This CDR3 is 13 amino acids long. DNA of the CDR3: TGTGCCAGCACATTAACCGGGACTACAATAAAGTTCTTC. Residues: CASTLTGTTIKFF. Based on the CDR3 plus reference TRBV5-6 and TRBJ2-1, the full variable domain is DAGVTQSPTHLIKTRGQQVTLRCSPKSGHDTVSWYQQALGQGPQFIFQYYEEEERQRGNFPDRFSGHQFPNYSSELNVNALLLGDSALYLCASTLTGTTIKFFGPGTRLTVL.

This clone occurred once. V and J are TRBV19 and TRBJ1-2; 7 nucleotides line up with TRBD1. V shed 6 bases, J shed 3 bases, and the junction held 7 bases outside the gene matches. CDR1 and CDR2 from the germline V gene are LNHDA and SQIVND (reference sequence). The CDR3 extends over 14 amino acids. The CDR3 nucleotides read TGTGCCAGTAGATCTGGACAGGCCTACTATGGCTACACCTTC. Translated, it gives CASRSGQAYYGYTF.

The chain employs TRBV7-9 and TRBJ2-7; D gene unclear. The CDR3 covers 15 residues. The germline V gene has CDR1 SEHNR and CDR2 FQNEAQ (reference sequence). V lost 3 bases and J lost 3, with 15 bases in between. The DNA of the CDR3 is TGTGCCAGCAGCTTTGGGCAGATTATTCTCTACGAGCAGTACTTC. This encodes CASSFGQIILYEQYF.

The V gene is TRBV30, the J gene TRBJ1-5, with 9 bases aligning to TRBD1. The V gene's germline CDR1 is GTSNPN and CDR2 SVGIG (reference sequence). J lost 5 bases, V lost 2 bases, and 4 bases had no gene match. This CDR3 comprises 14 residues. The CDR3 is CAWSPGQGDQPQHF. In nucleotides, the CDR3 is TGTGCCTGGAGTCCGGGACAGGGTGATCAGCCCCAGCATTTT.

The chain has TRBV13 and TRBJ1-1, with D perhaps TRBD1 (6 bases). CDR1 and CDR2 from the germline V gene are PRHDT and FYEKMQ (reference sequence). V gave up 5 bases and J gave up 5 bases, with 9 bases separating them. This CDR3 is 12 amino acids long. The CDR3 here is CASSPQGTEAFF. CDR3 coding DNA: TGTGCCAGCAGCCCACAGGGAACTGAAGCTTTCTTT.

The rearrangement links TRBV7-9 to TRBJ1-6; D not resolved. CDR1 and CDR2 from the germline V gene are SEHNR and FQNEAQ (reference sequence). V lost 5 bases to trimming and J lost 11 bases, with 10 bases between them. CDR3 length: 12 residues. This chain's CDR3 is CASSPGPPPLHF. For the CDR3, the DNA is TGTGCCAGCAGCCCGGGTCCTCCACCCCTCCACTTT.

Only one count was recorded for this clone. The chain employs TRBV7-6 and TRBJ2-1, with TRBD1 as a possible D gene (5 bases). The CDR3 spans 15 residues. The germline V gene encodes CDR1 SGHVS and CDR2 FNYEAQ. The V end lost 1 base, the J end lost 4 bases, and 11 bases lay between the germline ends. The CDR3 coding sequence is TGTGCCAGCAGCTTAGGCGGACACCCTTACAATGAGCAGTTCTTC. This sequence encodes CASSLGGHPYNEQFF.

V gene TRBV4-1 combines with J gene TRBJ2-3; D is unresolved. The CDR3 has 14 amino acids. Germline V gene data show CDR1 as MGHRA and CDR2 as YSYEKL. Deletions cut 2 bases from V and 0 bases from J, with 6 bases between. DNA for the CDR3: TGCGCCAGCAGCCAAATCCCGAGCACAGATACGCAGTATTTT. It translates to CASSQIPSTDTQYF.

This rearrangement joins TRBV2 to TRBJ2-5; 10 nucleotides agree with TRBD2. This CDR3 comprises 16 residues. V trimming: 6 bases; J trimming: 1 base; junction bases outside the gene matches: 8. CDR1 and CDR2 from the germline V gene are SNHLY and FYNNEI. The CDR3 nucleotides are TGTGCCAGCAGGAGGAGCGGGGGGGCCTCCCAAGAGACCCAGTACTTC. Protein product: CASRRSGGASQETQYF.

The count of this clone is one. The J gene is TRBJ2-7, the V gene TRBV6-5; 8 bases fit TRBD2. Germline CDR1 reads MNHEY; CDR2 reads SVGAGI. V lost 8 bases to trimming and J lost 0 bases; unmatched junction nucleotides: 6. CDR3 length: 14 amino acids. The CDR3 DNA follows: TGTGCCAGCTCTGTAGCGGGGTCCTCCTACGAGCAGTACTTC. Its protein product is CASSVAGSSYEQYF.

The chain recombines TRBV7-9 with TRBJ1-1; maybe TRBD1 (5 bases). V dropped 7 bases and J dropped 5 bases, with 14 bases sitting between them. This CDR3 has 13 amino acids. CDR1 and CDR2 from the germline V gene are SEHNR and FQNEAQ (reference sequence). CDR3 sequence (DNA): TGTGCCAGCACTAGCCCGGGGGATACTGAAGCTTTCTTT. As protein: CASTSPGDTEAFF.

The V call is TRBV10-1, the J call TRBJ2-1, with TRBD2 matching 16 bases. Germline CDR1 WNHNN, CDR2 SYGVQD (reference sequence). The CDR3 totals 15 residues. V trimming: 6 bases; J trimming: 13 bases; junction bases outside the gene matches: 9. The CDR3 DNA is TGCGCCAGCAGCTCCGGGACTAGCGGGGGGGTTCTCCAGTTCTTC. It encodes CASSSGTSGGVLQFF.

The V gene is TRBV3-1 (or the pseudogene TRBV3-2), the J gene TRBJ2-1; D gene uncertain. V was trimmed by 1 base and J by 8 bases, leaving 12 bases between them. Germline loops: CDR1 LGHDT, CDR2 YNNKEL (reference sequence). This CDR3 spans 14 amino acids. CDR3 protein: CASSQGWRSDEQFF. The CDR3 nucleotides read TGTGCCAGCAGCCAAGGTTGGAGATCCGATGAGCAGTTCTTC.

The DNA for the CDR3 is TGTGCCAGCAGTTATGCTAACAGAATCTCTGAAGCTTTCTTT. This encodes CASSYANRISEAFF. The V and J genes are TRBV6-5 and TRBJ1-1; D gene ambiguous. V was cut by 3 bases and J by 6 bases, with 14 bases left in between. Germline assignment: CDR1 MNHEY and CDR2 SVGAGI. This CDR3 spans 14 amino acids.

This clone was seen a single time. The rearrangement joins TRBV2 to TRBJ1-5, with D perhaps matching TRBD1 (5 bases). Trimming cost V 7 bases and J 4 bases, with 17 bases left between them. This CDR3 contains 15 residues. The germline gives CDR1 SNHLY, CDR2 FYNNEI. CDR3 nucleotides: TGTGCCAGCATCCCTTATGGGGGGTTAAATCAGCCCCAGCATTTT. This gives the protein CASIPYGGLNQPQHF.

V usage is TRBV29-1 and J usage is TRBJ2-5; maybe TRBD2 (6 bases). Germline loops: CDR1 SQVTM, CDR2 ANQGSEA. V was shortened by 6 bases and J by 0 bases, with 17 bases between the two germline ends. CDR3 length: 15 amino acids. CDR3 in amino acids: CSVSRGGVYQETQYF. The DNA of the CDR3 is TGCAGCGTCTCACGGGGCGGGGTGTACCAAGAGACCCAGTACTTC.

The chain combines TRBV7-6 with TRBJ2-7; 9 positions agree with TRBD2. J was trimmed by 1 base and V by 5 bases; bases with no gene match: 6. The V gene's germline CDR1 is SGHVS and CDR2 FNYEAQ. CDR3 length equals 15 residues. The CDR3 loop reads CASSPSSGGSYEQYF. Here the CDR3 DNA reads TGTGCCAGCAGCCCGTCGAGCGGGGGGTCCTACGAGCAGTACTTC.

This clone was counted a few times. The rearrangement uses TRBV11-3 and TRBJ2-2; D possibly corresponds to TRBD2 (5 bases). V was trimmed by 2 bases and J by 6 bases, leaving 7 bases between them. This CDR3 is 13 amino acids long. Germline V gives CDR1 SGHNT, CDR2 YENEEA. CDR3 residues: CASSLRDPGELFF. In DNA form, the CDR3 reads TGTGCCAGCAGCTTACGGGATCCCGGGGAGCTGTTTTTT. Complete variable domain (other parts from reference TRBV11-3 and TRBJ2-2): EAGVVQSPRYKIIEKKQPVAFWCNPISGHNTLYWYLQNLGQGPELLIRYENEEAVDDSQLPKDRFSAERLKGVDSTLKIQPAELGDSAVYLCASSLRDPGELFFGEGSRLTVL.

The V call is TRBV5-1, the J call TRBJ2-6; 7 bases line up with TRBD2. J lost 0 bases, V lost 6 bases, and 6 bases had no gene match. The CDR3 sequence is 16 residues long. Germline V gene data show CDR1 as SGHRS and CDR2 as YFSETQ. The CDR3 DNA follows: TGCGCCAGCAAGGAGCGGGGCCTCTCTGGGGCCAACGTCCTGACTTTC. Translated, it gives CASKERGLSGANVLTF.

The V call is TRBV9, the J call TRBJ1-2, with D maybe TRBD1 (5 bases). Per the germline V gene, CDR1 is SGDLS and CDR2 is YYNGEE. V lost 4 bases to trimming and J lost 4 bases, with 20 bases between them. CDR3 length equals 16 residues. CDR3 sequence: CASSTMISGGGYGYTF. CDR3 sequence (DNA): TGTGCCAGCAGCACAATGATAAGCGGGGGAGGCTATGGCTACACCTTC.